The rows below give T cell receptor beta chains drawn from one sample of a study of shared clonotypes between healthy human individuals. Clones were read by immunoSEQ multiplex PCR, and TCRdb kept only the in-frame ones, dropping some. The table shows roughly 2.4 million clones, with approximately 96% occurring only once. The sample comprised naive CD4+ T cells sorted from blood. The receptor set was obtained from a young man in good health. Both conserved end residues are part of each CDR3. D genes are given only for firm matches. The size field is filled for only some rows; it gives once, few, many or a size class.

D gene	clone size	V gene	J gene	CDR3 protein	CDR3 DNA
-	-	TRBV30	TRBJ2-7	CAWSGTAYEQYF	TGTGCCTGGAGCGGGACCGCCTACGAGCAGTACTTC
-	-	TRBV7-2	TRBJ1-4	CASSLAGSATNEKLFF	TGTGCCAGCAGCTTAGCAGGGAGTGCAACTAATGAAAAACTGTTTTTT
-	-	TRBV6-1	TRBJ1-5	CASRGEGNQPQHF	TGTGCCAGCAGGGGGGAAGGCAATCAGCCCCAGCATTTT
TRBD1	-	TRBV30	TRBJ2-5	CAWSGDRAGETQYF	TGTGCCTGGAGTGGAGACAGGGCCGGAGAGACCCAGTACTTC
TRBD1	-	TRBV6-1	TRBJ2-2	CASRQGALTGELFF	TGTGCCAGTCGGCAGGGGGCTTTAACCGGGGAGCTGTTTTTT
TRBD1	once	TRBV18	TRBJ1-5	CASSHATGTSNQPQHF	TGTGCCAGCTCCCATGCGACAGGGACTAGCAATCAGCCCCAGCATTTT
-	-	TRBV18	TRBJ2-7	CASSPNLYEQYF	TGTGCCAGCTCACCGAATCTTTACGAGCAGTACTTC
-	-	TRBV29-1	TRBJ1-2	CSVEARGSDGYTF	TGCAGCGTTGAGGCCCGAGGGTCGGATGGCTACACCTTC
-	-	TRBV19	TRBJ1-4	CASNDQGGEKLFF	TGTGCCAGTAACGATCAAGGGGGTGAAAAACTGTTTTTT
-	-	TRBV5-4	TRBJ2-3	CASSLGGSSTDTQYF	TGTGCCAGCAGCTTGGGCGGGTCTAGCACAGATACGCAGTATTTT